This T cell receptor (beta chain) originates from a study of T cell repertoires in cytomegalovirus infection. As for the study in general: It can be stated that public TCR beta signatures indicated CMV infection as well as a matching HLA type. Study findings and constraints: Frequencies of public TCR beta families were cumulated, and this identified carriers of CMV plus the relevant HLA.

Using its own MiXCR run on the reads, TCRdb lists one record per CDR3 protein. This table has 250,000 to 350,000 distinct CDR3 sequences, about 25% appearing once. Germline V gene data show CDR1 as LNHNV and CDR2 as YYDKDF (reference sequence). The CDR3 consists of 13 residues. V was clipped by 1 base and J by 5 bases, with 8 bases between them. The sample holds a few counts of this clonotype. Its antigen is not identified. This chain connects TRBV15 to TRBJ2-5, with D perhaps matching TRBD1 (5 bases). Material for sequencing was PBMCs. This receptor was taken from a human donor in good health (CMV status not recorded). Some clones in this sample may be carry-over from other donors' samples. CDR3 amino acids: CATSRVGRETQYF. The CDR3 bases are TGTGCCACCAGCAGAGTGGGGCGGGAGACCCAGTACTTC.